This T cell receptor beta chain was profiled in a study of cytomegalovirus exposure and HLA in healthy donors. Overall study context: The Caucasian-associated ancestry cluster held roughly 81% of some 420 genotyped donors.

Broader study findings: Some public TCRs appeared in many individuals, while most sequences were rare.

With regard to this clone: Its specificity is unknown.

The PCR ran on 60 Vbeta and 13 Jbeta primers. Source study methods: Counted up in a later analysis, unique TCR beta chains came to around 80 million, with around 12 million shared. Method: immunoSEQ multiplex PCR; TCRdb's copy keeps in-frame clones and lacks some. V, J and clone size are those of that table, while D and trimming were read from the DNA. The data contain fewer than 85,000 clones, about 75% of them seen just once; the ten biggest clones take up over 4.5%. Per the germline V gene, CDR1 is SGHRS and CDR2 is YFSETQ. Trimming removed 0 bases from V and 0 bases from J; junction bases left unmatched: 5. This CDR3 has 17 residues.

The J gene is TRBJ2-1, the V gene TRBV5-1; 8 bases are shared with TRBD2. Sequencing used PBMCs. The TCR was taken from a man in his 60s in good health and CMV-seropositive. CDR3: CASSLVGGGSSYNEQFF. DNA for the CDR3: TGCGCCAGCAGCTTGGTCGGGGGGGGGAGCTCCTACAATGAGCAGTTCTTC. The full variable domain, completed using reference TRBV5-1 and TRBJ2-1, is KAGVTQTPRYLIKTRGQQVTLSCSPISGHRSVSWYQQTPGQGLQFLFEYFSETQRNKGNFPGRFSGRQFSNSRSEMNVSTLELGDSALYLCASSLVGGGSSYNEQFFGPGTRLTVL.